This TCR beta chain appears in the sequencing data of a study of shared clonotypes between healthy human individuals. Study information: Those who served as donors were two women and three men between the ages of 18 and 49. Donors had three CD4 naive, three CD4 memory, two CD8 naive and one CD8 memory plate apiece.

The table lists this clone with a count of one. Its target is not known. General study findings and limits: Naive CD4 clonotypes overlapped across several donors at around 4.7%. Estimated richness values were generally larger in naive subsets than in memory subsets.

CDR1 and CDR2 from the germline V gene are SGHDT and YYEEEE. V dropped 5 bases and J dropped 5 bases, with 16 bases sitting between them. The CDR3 is made up of 14 amino acids. TCRdb's copy holds only in-frame clones and misses some; the assay was immunoSEQ multiplex PCR. The sample records millions of clones, about 95% being singletons. Naive CD8 isolation took CD45RO-negative cells positively selected for CCR7 and excluded terminally differentiated effector memory CD45RA+ cells. The sequencing sample was made of naive CD8+ T cells sorted from blood. The source of this sequence is a man between 18 and 29 years old in good health. The chain employs TRBV5-6 and TRBJ1-2, with a possible D match to TRBD1 (6 bases). The CDR3 is CASRAGTSIYGYTF. The CDR3 DNA is TGTGCCAGCAGGGCCGGGACATCGATTTATGGCTACACCTTC.